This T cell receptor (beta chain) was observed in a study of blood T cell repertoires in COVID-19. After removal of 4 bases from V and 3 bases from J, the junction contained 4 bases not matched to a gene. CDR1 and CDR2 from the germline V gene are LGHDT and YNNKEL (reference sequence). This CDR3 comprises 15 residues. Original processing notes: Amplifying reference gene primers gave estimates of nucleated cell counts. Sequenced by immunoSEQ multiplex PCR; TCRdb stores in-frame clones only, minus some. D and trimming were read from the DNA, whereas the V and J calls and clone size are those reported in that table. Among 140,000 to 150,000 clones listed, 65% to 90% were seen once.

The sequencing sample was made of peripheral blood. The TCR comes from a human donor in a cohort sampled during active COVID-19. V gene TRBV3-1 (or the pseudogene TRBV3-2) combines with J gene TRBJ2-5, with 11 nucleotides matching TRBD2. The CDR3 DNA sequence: TGTGCCAGCAGCCCGGGGACTAGCGGAGAAGAGACCCAGTACTTC. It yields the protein CASSPGTSGEETQYF.